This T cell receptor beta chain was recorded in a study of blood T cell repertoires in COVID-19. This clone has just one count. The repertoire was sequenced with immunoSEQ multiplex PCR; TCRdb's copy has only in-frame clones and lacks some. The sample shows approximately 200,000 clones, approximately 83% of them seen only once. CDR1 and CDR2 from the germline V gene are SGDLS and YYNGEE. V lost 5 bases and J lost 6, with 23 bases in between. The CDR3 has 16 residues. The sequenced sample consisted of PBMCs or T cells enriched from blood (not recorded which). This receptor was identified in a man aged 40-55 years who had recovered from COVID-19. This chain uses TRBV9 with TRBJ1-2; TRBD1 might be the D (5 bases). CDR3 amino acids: CASSLGVRQSVHGYTF. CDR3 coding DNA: TGTGCCAGCAGTCTAGGGGTCAGACAGTCAGTACATGGCTACACCTTC. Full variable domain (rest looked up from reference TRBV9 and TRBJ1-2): DSGVTQTPKHLITATGQRVTLRCSPRSGDLSVYWYQQSLDQGLQFLIQYYNGEERAKGNILERFSAQQFPDLHSELNLSSLELGDSALYFCASSLGVRQSVHGYTFGSGTRLTVV.